This T cell receptor beta chain came from a study of blood T cell repertoires in COVID-19. Study-wide background: The study drew acute and convalescent COVID-19 samples from the United States, Italy and Spain. T cells, B-cell-depleted T cells, or PBMCs provided the cDNA or gDNA that served as material.

This CDR3 has 15 amino acids. Germline V gene data show CDR1 as MNHEY and CDR2 as SVGAGI. The J segment lost 2 bases and the V segment lost 6 bases, leaving 4 bases of the junction unmatched. Methods used by the authors: Reference gene primer amplification gave estimated nucleated cell counts. The repertoire was sequenced with immunoSEQ multiplex PCR; TCRdb's copy has only in-frame clones and lacks some. The DNA gave D and trimming, while V, J and clone size come from that table. The sample contains about 98,000 clones, about 85% of which appear only once. This chain uses TRBV6-5 with TRBJ2-1; 10 nucleotides match TRBD2. The sample comprised peripheral blood. The receptor was derived from a man between 70 and 80 years old with acute or convalescent COVID-19. This CDR3 reads CASSASGGTYNEQFF. For the CDR3, the DNA is TGTGCCAGCAGCGCTAGCGGGGGAACCTACAATGAGCAGTTCTTC.